A selection of T cell receptor beta chains follows, all from one sample in a study of post-analysis software for immune sequencing data. TCRdb re-called the PCR reads with MiXCR, one entry per CDR3 protein. In the table there are hundreds of thousands of distinct CDR3 sequences, 59% of which are singletons. Sequenced material: blood. All receptors derive from a girl aged 2 to 10 with multiple sclerosis. Both conserved end residues are part of each CDR3. A D gene is named only where the DNA matches it firmly. The size of a clone is reported for some rows only, either as once, few or many, or as a class for expanded clones.

j_call clone_size v_call d_call cdr3_aa
TRBJ2-7 - TRBV20-1 TRBD2 CSASGTMSYEQYF
TRBJ2-1 - TRBV28 TRBD2 CASRDIGGKNNEQFF
TRBJ2-7 - TRBV20-1 TRBD1 CSARRTGLTYEQYF
TRBJ1-2 - TRBV15 - CATSDQGNGYTF
TRBJ2-1 - TRBV4-1 - CASSHSGRSSYNEQFF
TRBJ2-3 once TRBV2 TRBD2 CASSRLTGLAGITDTQYF
TRBJ2-7 - TRBV6-2/TRBV6-3 - CASSYSSGHPYEQYF
TRBJ2-1 - TRBV6-5 TRBD1 CASTPGQGTDEQFF
TRBJ2-3 - TRBV12-3/TRBV12-4 - CASRSRDAQYF
TRBJ2-2 - TRBV6-4 - CASSGVDTGELFF
TRBJ2-1 few TRBV7-9 TRBD2 CASSDGGSGYGEQFF
TRBJ1-2 few TRBV12-3/TRBV12-4 - CASSRLVSLAYGYTF
TRBJ1-2 - TRBV12-3/TRBV12-4 - CASSFQAHGYTF
TRBJ1-2 few TRBV7-9 TRBD1 CASTRGQDGYTF
TRBJ2-3 - TRBV20-1 TRBD1 CSATAPDRGIYDTRYF
TRBJ2-6 - TRBV3-1 TRBD2 CASSQVASGRIGGANVLTF
TRBJ1-4 - TRBV7-2 - CASSLWEEEKLFF
- - TRBV5-1 - CASSLGYQVYEQYF
TRBJ2-1 once TRBV20-1 - CSAYRPNEQFF
TRBJ2-1 few TRBV5-1 - CASSFLLDNNEQFF
TRBJ2-1 - TRBV7-9 - CASSSKGVEQFF
TRBJ2-1 - TRBV15 - CATSREGQIHNEQFF
TRBJ1-1 - TRBV5-1 - CASSLEGKSTEAFF
TRBJ2-3 - TRBV12-3/TRBV12-4 TRBD2 CASSLRGRSGTSTDTEYF
TRBJ2-7 once TRBV12-3/TRBV12-4 - CASSLRPGRTYEQYF
TRBJ2-1 few TRBV12-3/TRBV12-4 TRBD2 CASSPGLAGITYNEQFF
- - TRBV7-9 TRBD2 CASSLGTSIYEQYF
TRBJ1-6 - TRBV7-9 TRBD1 CASSLAQGGDNSPLHF
TRBJ2-6 once TRBV6-2/TRBV6-3 - CASSSFGANVLTF
TRBJ2-7 many TRBV29-1 - CSVVGSYEQYF
TRBJ2-2 once TRBV6-2/TRBV6-3 - CASSYSGIRTSGSNTGELFF
TRBJ2-1 - TRBV12-3/TRBV12-4 TRBD1 CASSPPGQYNEQFF
TRBJ2-3 few TRBV5-1 TRBD2 CASSLVAKTSGRVTDTQYF